These T cell receptor beta chains were read from a single sample in a study of shared clonotypes between healthy human individuals. Using immunoSEQ multiplex PCR, the repertoire was profiled, and TCRdb retains in-frame clones only, with some absent. The sample lists 2 million to 2.5 million clones, under 95% occurring once. The sample taken for sequencing was naive CD4+ T cells from PBMCs. The source of these receptors is a man between 18 and 35 years old in good health. Some clones in this sample may be carry-over from other donors' samples. The conserved cysteine and the conserved F or W are not part of the CDR3 here. The D gene is left open where the match is weak.

d_call	v_call	cdr3_aa
TRBD1	TRBV7-9	ASSLAGRGFAYEQY
TRBD2	TRBV2	ATPTSGPSSYNEQF
NA	TRBV18	ASSREPIGELF
TRBD2	TRBV7-9	ASSLEASGILF
TRBD1	TRBV2	ASTDRGATNEKLF
NA	TRBV7-2	ASSLLGSVLT
TRBD2	TRBV5-1	ASSEGLANNEQF
TRBD1	TRBV28	ASKITGTGGSYEQY
NA	TRBV7-2	ASSRTPDTQY
NA	TRBV18	ASSPDTGEQY
TRBD2	TRBV5-1	ASSLGLARADTQY
NA	TRBV10-1	ASRTTGGRERTTNEKLF
NA	TRBV28	ASSPQGWKDEAF
NA	TRBV5-1	ASSFTSGSRRGYNEQF
NA	TRBV28	ASSSQETQY
NA	TRBV9	ASSVGLLANYGYT
TRBD1	TRBV28	ASSLGTGNTEAF
NA	TRBV5-4	ASSLLTTSTDTQY
NA	TRBV2	ASRGGLPPLRHEQF
TRBD1	TRBV7-8	ASSVSDRGYGYT
TRBD1	TRBV2	ASSDNDRAIHEQY
TRBD2	TRBV9	ASSLKAGGNTGELF